Below, one T cell receptor (beta chain) is given with its context. The data stem from a study of naive and memory T cell subsets. Two oligonucleotides, mixed equimolar, formed the beta constant-region primer covering TRBC1 and TRBC2. Ligated cDNA was amplified by four rounds of PCR with nested alpha and beta constant-region primers and SP2. The cDNA 3' end received a ligated single-stranded oligonucleotide carrying the SP2 primer and a 12-nucleotide UMI. MiXCR, run by TCRdb on the UMI-ligation and nested PCR reads, gives a single entry per CDR3 protein. In the table there are around 130,000 distinct CDR3 sequences, about 36% of which are singletons. CD8 T cells were positively selected from what remained after CD4 positive selection. Germline V gives CDR1 MNHEY, CDR2 SVGAGI. With 1 base removed from V and 7 bases from J, the gap between germline ends came to 11 bases. This CDR3 region has 14 residues.

Specimen: central memory CD4+ T cells from blood. The origin of this receptor is a human donor in good health. The J gene is TRBJ1-5, the V gene TRBV6-5; no clear D gene. The CDR3 DNA reads TGTGCCAGCAGTTACTACCCCTTTAACCAGCCCCAGCATTTT. Amino acids: CASSYYPFNQPQHF.